This entry features one T cell receptor (beta chain) sequence. Its antigen remains unknown. CDR3 size: 11 residues. V was cut by 6 bases and J by 5 bases, with 8 bases left in between. Per germline, CDR1 SEHNR and CDR2 FQNEAQ (reference sequence). No cell sorting was done before RNA was extracted from the tissue. This sample was included in a study of tumor and adjacent non-tumor tissue in lung cancer. TCRbeta libraries were built with three rounds of nested PCR, modified from ARM-PCR. TCRdb re-analysed the multiplex PCR reads in MiXCR, keeping a single row per CDR3 protein. The profile shows 65,000 to 70,000 distinct CDR3 sequences, about three fifths of them singletons. Study results and limitations: Significantly higher TCR diversity was found in tumor than normal lung. Tumor TCR diversity, when higher, was linked to shorter survival.

This chain uses TRBV7-9 with TRBJ2-7; the D gene could be TRBD1 or TRBD2 (5 bases each). The sequence was obtained from a man aged 45-65 years with non-small cell lung cancer. The specimen was lung tumor tissue. The DNA for the CDR3 is TGTGCCAGCAGGAGGGGTGACGAGCAGTACTTC. It specifies CASRRGDEQYF. The full variable domain, in which reference TRBV7-9 and TRBJ2-7 provide the parts outside the CDR3, is DTGVSQNPRHKITKRGQNVTFRCDPISEHNRLYWYRQTLGQGPEFLTYFQNEAQLEKSRLLSDRFSAERPKGSFSTLEIQRTEQGDSAMYLCASRRGDEQYFGPGTRLTVT.